These 8 T cell receptor beta chains were all obtained from the same sample, sequenced in a study of CD8+ T cells in alopecia areata. Reverse transcription of extracted RNA yielded cDNA, which provided the sequencing template. Profiling relied on immunoSEQ multiplex PCR, and the TCRdb table lists in-frame clones only, not all of them. Of around 100,000 clones in the sample, about nine tenths are singletons; the top ten hold around 10%. Treatment of the sample: oral pan-JAK inhibitor, 5-10 mg twice daily. Sequencing was performed on CD8+ T cells sorted from blood, taken between weeks 30 and 35, from a patient treated with tofacitinib. All receptors come from a human donor with alopecia areata.

The chain recombines TRBV15 with TRBJ2-3; 8 nucleotides match TRBD2. Germline V gene data show CDR1 as LNHNV and CDR2 as YYDKDF (reference sequence). The V gene end was trimmed by 3 bases and the J gene end by 3 bases; junction bases not matched to a gene: 14. The CDR3 consists of 18 residues. The CDR3 sequence: CATSRGSGGAGRTDTQYF. CDR3 coding DNA: TGTGCCACCAGCAGGGGGTCCGGGGGGGCCGGGCGTACAGATACGCAGTATTTT.

V gene TRBV6-5 combines with J gene TRBJ2-3; TRBD1 aligns across 7 bases. The CDR3 loop spans 15 amino acids. The germline V gene has CDR1 MNHEY and CDR2 SVGAGI. V was clipped by 7 bases and J by 2 bases; unmatched bases: 9. CDR3 bases: TGTGCCAGCAAACCCCGGGACAGCCTCACAGATACGCAGTATTTT. It yields the protein CASKPRDSLTDTQYF.

The chain combines TRBV29-1 with TRBJ2-1, with 9 bases fitting TRBD2. Germline V gene lookup returns CDR1 SQVTM and CDR2 ANQGSEA. This CDR3 has 12 amino acids. This CDR3 is CSCGGEGNEQFF. DNA for the CDR3: TGCAGTTGCGGGGGGGAGGGCAATGAGCAGTTCTTC.

The chain joins TRBV9 to TRBJ1-2, with D tentatively TRBD1 (6 bases). CDR3 length: 14 residues. Looked up from germline, CDR1 is SGDLS and CDR2 is YYNGEE. V dropped 4 bases and J dropped 4 bases, with 14 bases sitting between them. As DNA, the CDR3 is TGTGCCAGCAGCCCCGAGGACAGTGCCTATGGCTACACCTTC. It specifies CASSPEDSAYGYTF.

This chain uses TRBV7-9 with TRBJ2-7; 10 nucleotides align to TRBD2. CDR1 and CDR2 from the germline V gene are SEHNR and FQNEAQ (reference sequence). There are 15 residues in the CDR3. V gave up 5 bases and J gave up 4 bases; unmatched junction bases: 8. CDR3 bases: TGTGCCAGCAGCCAGATAGCGGGGGGACTATACGAGCAGTACTTC. Translated: CASSQIAGGLYEQYF.

Here the CDR3 DNA reads TGTGCCAGCAGCGCGGCGGGAGTATTCAGGGAGCTGTTTTTT. It is translated as CASSAAGVFRELFF. V and J are TRBV11-3 and TRBJ2-2; 7 bases line up with TRBD2. V shed 5 bases, J shed 9 bases, and the junction held 9 bases outside the gene matches. The CDR3 runs 14 residues. Germline values: CDR1 SGHNT, CDR2 YENEEA.

The gene calls are TRBV27 and TRBJ2-1; 7 bases fit TRBD2. V lost 3 bases to trimming and J lost 8 bases; unmatched junction nucleotides: 4. Looked up from germline, CDR1 is MNHEY and CDR2 is SMNVEV (reference sequence). The CDR3 runs 13 residues. Here the CDR3 reads CASSLGGLDEQFF. The DNA of the CDR3 is TGTGCCAGCAGTTTGGGGGGGTTGGATGAGCAGTTCTTC.

This chain links TRBV2 with TRBJ1-5; 8 bases map to TRBD1. V shed 2 bases and J 3 bases; nucleotides not matched to a gene: 6. CDR3 length: 16 amino acids. Per germline, CDR1 SNHLY and CDR2 FYNNEI. CDR3 DNA sequence: TGTGCCAGCAGTGAATATACGACAGGGGACAATCAGCCCCAGCATTTT. It encodes CASSEYTTGDNQPQHF. Full variable domain (remainder filled in from reference TRBV2 and TRBJ1-5): EPEVTQTPSHQVTQMGQEVILRCVPISNHLYFYWYRQILGQKVEFLVSFYNNEISEKSEIFDDQFSVERPDGSNFTLKIRSTKLEDSAMYFCASSEYTTGDNQPQHFGDGTRLSIL.